These T cell receptor beta chains were read from a single sample in a study of early T cells in non-severe SARS-CoV-2 infection. From the 5' RACE reads, TCRdb called clonotypes with MiXCR, one entry per CDR3 protein. The data contain about 47,000 distinct CDR3 sequences, around 10% of them singletons. Sequenced: whole blood. The receptor set was obtained from an adult who was a healthcare worker with PCR-confirmed SARS-CoV-2 infection or an uninfected control (not recorded which). CDR3s include the opening cysteine and the closing phenylalanine or tryptophan. The order of the fields is V gene, J gene, D gene, CDR3 protein. D genes are given only for firm matches.

V gene: TRBV5-1; J gene: TRBJ1-1; D gene: NA; CDR3 protein: CASSLVGEGEAFF
V gene: TRBV7-8; J gene: TRBJ1-6; D gene: NA; CDR3 protein: CASSSGPTGTPLHF
V gene: TRBV7-9; J gene: TRBJ2-2; D gene: NA; CDR3 protein: CASSSRIPPNTGELFF
V gene: TRBV4-1; J gene: TRBJ2-7; D gene: TRBD2; CDR3 protein: CASSQDSGGSYEQYF
V gene: TRBV4-3; J gene: TRBJ2-2; D gene: TRBD1; CDR3 protein: CASSQDGTENTGELFF
V gene: TRBV7-9; J gene: TRBJ2-5; D gene: NA; CDR3 protein: CASSLVPSVETQYF
V gene: TRBV7-2; J gene: TRBJ2-7; D gene: NA; CDR3 protein: CASSSPPGEQYF
V gene: TRBV20-1; J gene: TRBJ2-1; D gene: TRBD2; CDR3 protein: CSARPSGPRVNEQFF
V gene: TRBV19; J gene: TRBJ1-5; D gene: TRBD1; CDR3 protein: CASSPRQGSNQPQHF
V gene: TRBV19; J gene: TRBJ2-2; D gene: NA; CDR3 protein: CASGLFGVNTGELFF
V gene: TRBV25-1; J gene: TRBJ1-4; D gene: NA; CDR3 protein: CASSERTADEKLFF
V gene: TRBV29-1; J gene: TRBJ1-3; D gene: NA; CDR3 protein: CSVVVPSSGNTIYF
V gene: TRBV2; J gene: TRBJ1-6; D gene: TRBD1; CDR3 protein: CANSLGQGHRNSPLHF